This entry lists 5 T cell receptor beta chains sequenced from one sample in a study of T cells in Graves' hyperthyroidism and ophthalmopathy. The source material, RNA transcripts, was used to amplify TCR beta CDR3 regions. A set of HTBI primers served as the primers for a first-round RT-PCR of the TCR CDR3. TCRdb analysed the multiplex PCR reads with MiXCR anew, one entry per CDR3 protein. Seen here are around 340,000 distinct CDR3 sequences, roughly 17% observed once, and the top ten hold around a third. Input material: blood. All receptors derive from a woman aged 25 to 45 with Graves' hyperthyroidism that later progressed to Graves' ophthalmopathy.

In its sample, this clonotype was seen many times. The V gene is TRBV30, the J gene TRBJ2-1, with TRBD1 as a possible D gene (6 bases). CDR1 GTSNPN and CDR2 SVGIG come from the germline V gene (reference sequence). V lost 4 bases to trimming and J lost 5 bases, with 15 bases between them. The CDR3 has 14 amino acids. CDR3: CAWNTGNFNNEQFF. CDR3 nucleotide sequence: TGTGCCTGGAACACAGGGAACTTCAACAATGAGCAGTTCTTC.

Ten or more counts support this clonotype. The chain combines TRBV28 with TRBJ2-5; 8 bases line up with TRBD2. Trimming took 6 bases from V and 5 from J; bases not matched to a gene: 11. CDR1 MDHEN and CDR2 SYDVKM come from the germline V gene. The CDR3 extends over 15 amino acids. CDR3 bases: TGTGCCAGCAGGAAACCGGGACTAGTATTTGAGACCCAGTACTTC. It yields the protein CASRKPGLVFETQYF.

In its sample, this clonotype was seen a few times. CDR3 sequence: CASSPPSGGSYNEQFF. In DNA form, the CDR3 reads TGTGCCAGCTCACCACCGAGCGGGGGGTCCTACAATGAGCAGTTCTTC. The rearrangement links TRBV18 to TRBJ2-1; 9 bases are shared with TRBD2. J gave up 1 base and V 0 bases, and 1 base lay outside the gene matches. The CDR3 consists of 16 residues. Per germline, CDR1 KGHSH and CDR2 LQKENI. The whole variable domain, remainder taken from reference TRBV18 and TRBJ2-1, is NAGVMQNPRHLVRRRGQEARLRCSPMKGHSHVYWYRQLPEEGLKFMVYLQKENIIDESGMPKERFSAEFPKEGPSILRIQQVVRGDSAAYFCASSPPSGGSYNEQFFGPGTRLTVL.

J is TRBJ1-2 and V is TRBV29-1, with 8 positions matching TRBD1. Looked up from germline, CDR1 is SQVTM and CDR2 is ANQGSEA. The CDR3 contains 15 residues. V was clipped by 6 bases and J by 1 base; unmatched bases: 10. CDR3 sequence: CSVVPAGGGNYGYTF. The DNA of the CDR3 is TGCAGCGTCGTACCCGCAGGGGGCGGTAACTATGGCTACACCTTC.

In this sample, this clonotype turned up many times. The chain uses TRBV5-1 and TRBJ1-1; 7 nucleotides match TRBD1. J lost 1 base, V lost 2 bases, and 11 bases had no gene match. Germline CDR1 is SGHRS and CDR2 is YFSETQ. There are 17 residues in the CDR3. The CDR3 here is CASSLATGRSANTEAFF. The CDR3 DNA reads as TGCGCCAGCAGCTTAGCGACAGGGAGGTCGGCGAACACTGAAGCTTTCTTT.